What follows are 32 T cell receptor beta chains derived from one specimen sequenced in a study of post-analysis software for immune sequencing data (dated by TCRdb to between 2014 and 2016). General findings and caveats noted by the study authors: Significantly higher frequencies in patients than in controls were found for about five TRBV segments, including TRBV5-6, TRBV5-1 and TRBV20-1.

Preparation of the library involved PCR. Sequencing relied on an Illumina HiSeq 2500. To reduce PCR and sequencing biases, unique molecular identifiers were built into the TCR beta cDNA libraries. Clones were called with MiXCR by TCRdb after fastp trimmed the public reads at Q25, and only in-frame beta chains were retained. Each record represents a unique CDR3 protein, reported with the most common genes and DNA among its rows. This sample lists some 240,000 distinct CDR3 sequences; 36% were detected once. The top ten clonotypes cover under 5.5% of the sample. For these receptors, no antigen is known. Material for sequencing was blood. These receptor sequences come from a girl aged 5 to 17 with multiple sclerosis.

V gene TRBV6-2 or TRBV6-3 combines with J gene TRBJ1-2; the match to TRBD1 covers 8 bases. This CDR3 has 15 amino acids. After removal of 6 bases from V and 1 base from J, the junction contained 7 bases not matched to a gene. The V gene's germline CDR1 is MNHEY and CDR2 SVGEGT. The CDR3 DNA follows: TGTGCCAGCAGCCCTCAGGGGGCTAGTAACTATGGCTACACCTTC. This codes for CASSPQGASNYGYTF.

The table lists this clonotype with a few counts. The chain combines TRBV7-2 with TRBJ2-5; perhaps TRBD2 as D (7 bases). The germline V and J ends were trimmed by 5 bases and 1 base, with 17 bases remaining between them. The CDR3 runs to 16 residues. Germline CDR1 SGHTA, CDR2 FQGNSA. CDR3 in amino acids: CASSKLYGGPQETQYF. The DNA for the CDR3 is TGTGCCAGCAGCAAATTATACGGGGGGCCCCAAGAGACCCAGTACTTC. The whole variable domain, remainder taken from reference TRBV7-2 and TRBJ2-5, is GAGVSQSPSNKVTEKGKDVELRCDPISGHTALYWYRQSLGQGLEFLIYFQGNSAPDKSGLPSDRFSAERTGGSVSTLTIQRTQQEDSAVYLCASSKLYGGPQETQYFGPGTRLLVL.

With respect to this clonotype: A much larger clone differs from this one at a single base, so this may be a read error. The chain has TRBV6-5 and TRBJ2-3, with 8 bases lining up with TRBD2. The germline CDR1 and CDR2 sequences are MNHEY and SVGAGI. J was trimmed by 3 bases and V by 4 bases; bases with no gene match: 3. The CDR3 runs 14 residues. CDR3 residues: CASSWTSTTDTQYF. CDR3 DNA: TGTGCCAGCAGTTGGACTAGCACAACAGATACGCAGTATTTT.

Regarding this clonotype: One end of the junction is discordant with germline, which a read error may explain. The CDR3 loop is CAGSSDSEAFF. The CDR3 nucleotides read TGTGCCGGCAGCAGCGATTCTGAAGCTTTCTTT. The genes are TRBV11-2 and TRBJ1-1; no reliable D call. The CDR3 is 11 amino acids. The germline V gene encodes CDR1 SGHAT and CDR2 FQNNGV.

The sample holds many counts of this clonotype. This chain links TRBV7-2 with TRBJ1-2; possible D gene TRBD1, 6 bases. This CDR3 comprises 16 residues. Germline V CDR1 and CDR2: SGHTA, FQGNSA. V was clipped by 2 bases and J by 4 bases, with 17 bases between them. For the CDR3, the DNA is TGTGCCAGCAGCTTATCCCAGGGGCTCGGAGGCTATGGCTACACCTTC. Encoded protein: CASSLSQGLGGYGYTF.

The chain employs TRBV12-5 and TRBJ2-4; 7 nucleotides line up with TRBD2. J was trimmed by 4 bases and V by 7 bases; bases with no gene match: 7. This CDR3 comprises 14 residues. Per germline, CDR1 LGHNT and CDR2 FRNRAP. The CDR3 protein is CASALGRGKNIQYF. CDR3 sequence (DNA): TGTGCTAGTGCCCTAGGGCGGGGGAAAAACATTCAGTACTTC.

This clonotype showed up many times. This sequence joins TRBV20-1 and TRBJ2-1; D is perhaps TRBD1 or TRBD2 (5 bases each). Germline loops: CDR1 DFQATT, CDR2 SNEGSKA (reference sequence). CDR3 size: 14 residues. The germline V and J ends were trimmed by 1 base and 6 bases, with 13 bases remaining between them. DNA for the CDR3: TGCAGTGCTAGAGCCGGGGCTGAACCCAATGAGCAGTTCTTC. Translated: CSARAGAEPNEQFF.

J is TRBJ1-2 and V is TRBV11-2; D is possibly TRBD1 (6 bases). V lost 5 bases, J lost 4 bases, and 17 bases lay in between. Looked up from germline, CDR1 is SGHAT and CDR2 is FQNNGV. The CDR3 runs to 15 residues. CDR3 amino acids: CASSPTTGTRYGYTF. CDR3 bases: TGTGCCAGCAGCCCAACGACAGGAACCCGCTATGGCTACACCTTC.

As regards this clonotype: A read error may be the cause here, since a much bigger clone is one base away. The chain recombines TRBV5-1 with TRBJ2-5; no reliable D call. Trimming left V 3 bases short and J 11 bases short, with 29 bases between. This CDR3 spans 17 amino acids. Germline CDR1 reads SGHRS; CDR2 reads YFSETQ. The CDR3 region is CASSSRIAGSPYNEQYF. The CDR3 DNA sequence: TGCGCCAGCAGCTCCAGGATAGCTGGCAGTCCATACAATGAGCAGTACTTC.

This clonotype was recorded many times. The chain is built from TRBV6-5 and TRBJ1-6; no firm D call. Per germline, CDR1 MNHEY and CDR2 SVGAGI. Trimming pared 7 bases from V and 7 bases from J, leaving 20 bases between. The CDR3 is 16 amino acids. This CDR3 reads CASTTRPGLSNSPLHF. The CDR3 DNA reads as TGTGCCAGCACTACTCGACCGGGGTTGTCGAATTCACCCCTCCACTTT.

This clonotype was recorded at least ten times. The V call is TRBV24-1, the J call TRBJ2-4; TRBD1 agrees at 9 bases. There are 14 residues in the CDR3. V gave up 4 bases and J gave up 7 bases; unmatched junction bases: 4. The germline V gene has CDR1 KGHDR and CDR2 SFDVKD. The CDR3: CATSDPGQGNIQYF. In nucleotides, the CDR3 is TGTGCCACCAGTGACCCCGGACAGGGGAACATTCAGTACTTC.

Notes on this clonotype: A clone one base away is much larger, so this may be a read error. The CDR3 loop is CSASSRTSIYEQFF. The CDR3 DNA is TGCAGTGCTAGCTCCAGGACTAGCATCTATGAGCAGTTCTTC. This chain uses TRBV20-1 with TRBJ2-1, with 8 nucleotides matching TRBD2. Trimming cost V 3 bases and J 8 bases; bases outside gene matches: 9. In germline, CDR1 is DFQATT, CDR2 SNEGSKA (reference sequence). CDR3 length: 14 amino acids.

A single count supports this clonotype. This rearrangement joins TRBV29-1 to TRBJ1-5; D is unclear. Germline V lookup: CDR1 SQVTM, CDR2 ANQGSEA. CDR3 length equals 13 residues. Trimming removed 6 bases from V and 0 bases from J, with 9 bases in between. The CDR3 nucleotides are TGCAGCGTACACACGAATAGCAATCAGCCCCAGCATTTT. It specifies CSVHTNSNQPQHF.

This clonotype was recorded at least ten times. The gene calls are TRBV9 and TRBJ2-3; 11 bases align to TRBD2. The CDR3 sequence is 17 residues long. Unmatched junction bases numbered 10, after V lost 4 bases and J lost 3 bases. CDR1 and CDR2 (germline): SGDLS, YYNGEE. The DNA of the CDR3 is TGTGCCAGCAGCCCTGCCGAGACTAGCGGGAAGACAGATACGCAGTATTTT. The encoded protein is CASSPAETSGKTDTQYF.

With respect to this clonotype: With a much larger clone just one base away, this may be a read error. This chain uses TRBV4-2 with TRBJ2-4; TRBD1 is a possible D gene (5 bases). The CDR3 sequence is 15 residues long. Germline values: CDR1 LGHNA, CDR2 YNFKEQ. The germline V and J ends were trimmed by 1 base and 6 bases, with 13 bases remaining between them. The CDR3 nucleotides read TGTGCCAGCAGCCAAGCAATAGGGCAGGGAAACATTCAGTACTTC. Protein product: CASSQAIGQGNIQYF.

The chain links TRBV28 to TRBJ2-7, with D perhaps TRBD1 (6 bases). Germline loops: CDR1 MDHEN, CDR2 SYDVKM. The CDR3 length is 13 residues. The V and J ends lost 7 bases and 1 base respectively, with 11 bases between them. The CDR3 protein is CASMTGYSYEQYF. DNA of the CDR3: TGTGCCAGCATGACAGGATATTCCTACGAGCAGTACTTC.

This clonotype was detected ten times or more. J is TRBJ2-1 and V is TRBV7-6; the match to TRBD2 covers 7 bases. The CDR3 is made up of 14 amino acids. The V and J ends lost 5 bases and 6 bases, in that order; junction bases with no gene match: 7. Germline V gene data show CDR1 as SGHVS and CDR2 as FNYEAQ. The CDR3 protein is CASSPETSTNEQFF. In nucleotides, the CDR3 is TGTGCCAGCAGCCCTGAGACTAGCACCAATGAGCAGTTCTTC. Using reference TRBV7-6 and TRBJ2-1 for the parts outside the CDR3, the full variable domain is GAGVSQSPRYKVTKRGQDVALRCDPISGHVSLYWYRQALGQGPEFLTYFNYEAQQDKSGLPNDRFSAERPEGSISTLTIQRTEQRDSAMYRCASSPETSTNEQFFGPGTRLTVL.

This chain links TRBV7-2 with TRBJ1-2, with TRBD1 as a possible D gene (5 bases). V gave up 5 bases and J gave up 4 bases, with 17 bases separating them. This CDR3 is 15 amino acids long. Germline CDR1 SGHTA, CDR2 FQGNSA. DNA of the CDR3: TGTGCCAGCAGCACCGCACTCGGGGGAAGCTATGGCTACACCTTC. It specifies CASSTALGGSYGYTF.

CDR3 amino acids: CASSLGPTLSNYGYTF. The CDR3 DNA is TGTGCCAGCAGCTTAGGGCCAACCCTATCTAACTATGGCTACACCTTC. The J gene is TRBJ1-2, the V gene TRBV7-9, with D hard to call. This CDR3 region has 16 residues. Trimming removed 1 base at V and 0 bases at J, with 12 bases between. Germline loops: CDR1 SEHNR, CDR2 FQNEAQ (reference sequence).

As to this clonotype: At one end, the junction sequence differs from germline, possibly due to a read error. V usage is TRBV19 and J usage is TRBJ1-1, with 7 nucleotides matching TRBD1. Looked up from germline, CDR1 is LNHDA and CDR2 is SQIVND (reference sequence). CDR3 length: 14 residues. The chain's CDR3 is CVSTFRDRNTEAFF. CDR3 nucleotides: TGTGTCAGTACTTTCCGGGACAGGAACACTGAAGCTTTCTTT.

This clonotype occurred many times. V gene TRBV5-6 combines with J gene TRBJ2-4, with D possibly being TRBD1 (6 bases). Germline CDR1 SGHDT, CDR2 YYEEEE. The CDR3 extends over 13 amino acids. Trimming removed 5 bases from V and 5 bases from J, with 11 bases in between. CDR3: CASSGTRENIQYF. The CDR3 DNA is TGTGCCAGCAGTGGGACAAGAGAAAACATTCAGTACTTC.

With respect to this clonotype: Possible read error: a much larger clone is one base away. The rearrangement uses TRBV7-9 and TRBJ1-4; no definite D call. The CDR3 contains 14 residues. In germline, CDR1 is SEHNR, CDR2 FQNEAQ (reference sequence). CDR3 nucleotides: TGTTCCAGCAGTTTCCTAGAACTTAATGAAAAACTGTTTTTT. Translated: CSSSFLELNEKLFF.

This clonotype was seen many times. The junction differs from germline at one of its ends, possibly a read error. J is TRBJ2-1 and V is TRBV5-1, with 8 bases that match TRBD1. Germline V CDR1 and CDR2: SGHRS, YFSETQ. The CDR3 contains 14 residues. The CDR3, as DNA: TGCGCCAGCAGTTTGGGACAGGACTTCAATGAGCAGTTCTTC. Its protein is CASSLGQDFNEQFF.

This clonotype has just one count. At one of its ends the junction is not consistent with the germline gene, which may arise from a read error. This chain links TRBV20-1 with TRBJ2-3; TRBD2 is a possible D gene (5 bases). The CDR3 length is 15 residues. Germline V gene sequence: CDR1 DFQATT, CDR2 SNEGSKA (reference sequence). The CDR3 spells CSARGLARRTDTRYF. The CDR3 DNA sequence: TGCAGTGCTAGAGGTTTAGCGAGGCGCACAGATACGCGGTATTTT.

To note about this clonotype: Possible read error: a much larger clone is one base away. Likely a read error: the CDR3 ends without its conserved phenylalanine or tryptophan. The chain is built from TRBV20-1 and TRBJ2-3; D possibly matches TRBD1 or TRBD2 (7 bases each). The germline gives CDR1 DFQATT, CDR2 SNEGSKA (reference sequence). This CDR3 has 14 residues. V lost 6 bases and J 4 bases, leaving 17 bases between the germline ends. The CDR3 loop reads CSAQAGGRADTQYV. CDR3 sequence (DNA): TGCAGTGCCCAGGCAGGGGGGAGGGCAGATACGCAGTATGTT.

This clonotype was observed many times. This chain uses TRBV12-3 or TRBV12-4 with TRBJ1-1; 8 nucleotides agree with TRBD1. The CDR3 covers 13 residues. V lost 3 bases and J lost 7; bases outside the gene matches: 4. CDR3 in DNA: TGTGCCAGCAGTTTCGGACAGGGTTTTGAAGCTTTCTTT. Amino acids: CASSFGQGFEAFF.

This clonotype occurred many times. The rearrangement joins TRBV9 to TRBJ2-3; TRBD1 is a possible D gene (6 bases). CDR1 and CDR2 from the germline V gene are SGDLS and YYNGEE. Trimming took 4 bases from V and 4 from J, leaving 16 bases between them. The CDR3 runs 15 residues. CDR3 in DNA: TGTGCCAGCAGCCCGCGAACACAGGGCGCAGATACGCAGTATTTT. This codes for CASSPRTQGADTQYF.

Worth noting for this clonotype: One junction end disagrees with the germline gene, perhaps due to a read error. The chain links TRBV7-2 to TRBJ2-7; D not certain. The closer fit of TRBJ2-5 to the DNA end suggests the J call may be wrong. The germline V gene encodes CDR1 SGHTA and CDR2 FQGNSA. CDR3 length: 13 residues. CDR3 residues: CAGSLRDTTTQYF. The CDR3 DNA sequence: TGTGCCGGCAGCTTACGCGACACAACGACCCAGTACTTC.

This clonotype was seen a few times. The chain links TRBV4-3 to TRBJ2-6; TRBD2 matches at 7 bases. This CDR3 contains 18 residues. Trimming cost V 0 bases and J 3 bases; bases outside gene matches: 8. From germline, CDR1 is LGHNA and CDR2 YSLEER. The CDR3 region has the DNA TGCGCCAGCAGCCAAGAGGCTAGCGGCCCACATGGGGCCAACGTCCTGACTTTC. Translating gives CASSQEASGPHGANVLTF.

The sample holds a few counts of this clonotype. The V gene is TRBV2, the J gene TRBJ2-1; tentatively, D is TRBD1 (5 bases). The J call is doubtful: the DNA matches TRBJ2-7 better. This CDR3 has 14 amino acids. The germline V gene has CDR1 SNHLY and CDR2 FYNNEI. The CDR3 DNA follows: TGTGCCAGCAAGGGGATTCGGTCCTACAATGAGCAGTACTTC. Amino acid sequence: CASKGIRSYNEQYF.

This clonotype was detected many times. The chain uses TRBV5-4 and TRBJ2-5; 14 nucleotides match TRBD2. Per germline, CDR1 SGHNT and CDR2 YYREEE (reference sequence). CDR3 length equals 17 residues. Trimming took 3 bases from V and 5 from J; bases not matched to a gene: 9. For the CDR3, the DNA is TGTGCCAGCAGCTACGGGACTAGCGGGAGCCGGGTGGAGACCCAGTACTTC. Translated: CASSYGTSGSRVETQYF.

This clonotype has ten or more counts. This rearrangement joins TRBV12-3 or TRBV12-4 to TRBJ2-3; D unclear. The CDR3 spans 14 residues. Trimming left V 4 bases short and J 2 bases short, with 10 bases between. CDR3 protein: CASSSYMHTDTQYF. The DNA for the CDR3 is TGTGCCAGCAGTTCCTACATGCACACAGATACGCAGTATTTT.